This TCR beta chain was documented in a study of tumor and adjacent non-tumor tissue in lung cancer. Study-level points and caveats: Top 100 clones took a larger repertoire share in normal lung.

Germline loops: CDR1 SGHAT, CDR2 FQNNGV. The CDR3 is made up of 15 amino acids. Notes on this clonotype: Its specificity is not known. Sequence at one end of the junction differs from germline and may be a read error.

No cell sorting was done before RNA was extracted from the tissue. The library came from three nested PCR rounds adapted from ARM-PCR protocols. From the multiplex PCR reads, TCRdb called clonotypes with MiXCR, one entry per CDR3 protein. The sample shows over 110,000 distinct CDR3 sequences, approximately 72% of them seen only once. The sequencing sample was made of lung tumor tissue. This chain links TRBV11-2 with TRBJ1-2; the match to TRBD1 covers 9 bases. The receptor was derived from a man between 60 and 75 years old with small cell lung cancer. CDR3 sequence (DNA): TGTGCCAGCAGCTTAGTGGGGGGACAGGGAAGGCGCTACACATTC. It codes for CASSLVGGQGRRYTF.